Listed below are T cell receptor beta chains from one sample, sequenced in a study of spatial heterogeneity in lung cancer. TCRdb re-derived calls from the 5' RACE reads in MiXCR, one entry per CDR3 protein. The table includes more than 6,000 distinct CDR3 sequences, less than 3.5% detected once. The specimen was lung tumor tissue, collected at surgery. The source is a male donor with early-stage non-small cell lung cancer. CDR3s include the opening cysteine and the closing phenylalanine or tryptophan. D genes are given only for firm matches. For some rows the clone size is stated as once, few or many, or as a class when expanded; others skip it.

TGTGCCAGCAGCTCCCAAGGTCAAGAGACCCAGTACTTC,CASSSQGQETQYF,many,.,TRBV5-6,TRBJ2-5
TGTGCCAGCAGTCCGGGACGTAGGAATGAGCAGTTCTTC,CASSPGRRNEQFF,many,.,TRBV28,TRBJ2-1
TGTGCCAGCAGCTACATAGCGGGGGTTGCACATAGGGCGCAGTATTTT,CASSYIAGVAHRAQYF,many,TRBD2,TRBV11-2,TRBJ2-3
TGTGCCAGCAGTTCCCAGGGTGGTAGTCCTTGGGGCACTGAAGCTTTCTTT,CASSSQGGSPWGTEAFF,few,.,TRBV6-5,TRBJ1-1
TGTGCCTGGACGGCAGGGGGCTTTGGATACAATGAGCAGTTCTTC,CAWTAGGFGYNEQFF,many,TRBD1,TRBV30,TRBJ2-1
TGTGCCAGCAGCCTTGGGACTAGCGGTCGCACAGATACGCAGTATTTT,CASSLGTSGRTDTQYF,many,TRBD2,TRBV3-1,TRBJ2-3
TGTGCCAGTAGTATCTCGCCCCCAGGAGAGCAGTTCTTC,CASSISPPGEQFF,many,.,TRBV19,TRBJ2-1
TGTGCCAGCGGGACGGGGACTGCGAACACTGAAGCTTTCTTT,CASGTGTANTEAFF,many,.,TRBV12-3/TRBV12-4,TRBJ1-1
TGCAGTGCTAGACCCGGGACAGGCTACGAGCAGTACTTC,CSARPGTGYEQYF,many,TRBD1,TRBV20-1,TRBJ2-7
TGTGCCAGCAGTGAGGGAAGGTTAACCTACGAGCAGTACTTC,CASSEGRLTYEQYF,.,.,TRBV2,TRBJ2-7
TGTGCCACCAGTGATTTGTTAGCGGGAGGGACAGATACGCAGTATTTT,CATSDLLAGGTDTQYF,medium-sized,TRBD2,TRBV24-1,TRBJ2-3
TGTGCCAGCAGTGAAGAAGCGGCGAACACCGGGGAGCTGTTTTTT,CASSEEAANTGELFF,medium-sized,.,TRBV6-4,TRBJ2-2
TGTGCCAGCAGCCCCCAGTCAGGGGGGGCCAACGTCCTGACTTTC,CASSPQSGGANVLTF,many,.,TRBV7-3,TRBJ2-6
TGTGCCAGCAGCCAGGGAATTGGCGGTGGGAGCAATCAGCCCCAGCATTTT,CASSQGIGGGSNQPQHF,medium-sized,.,TRBV7-9,TRBJ1-5
TGTGCCAGCAGATTCCTCCCCCCGTGGGGGTTTCGCACAGATACGCAGCATTTT,CASRFLPPWGFRTDTQHF,few,.,TRBV6-1,TRBJ1-5
TGCAGCGTTGGATTGGAGACAGGGGGAGTTGCCACTGAAGCTTTCTTT,CSVGLETGGVATEAFF,medium-sized,TRBD1,TRBV29-1,TRBJ1-1
TGTGCCAGCAGTTACTGGACTAGCCGGCACGAGCAGTACTTC,CASSYWTSRHEQYF,few,TRBD2,TRBV6-2/TRBV6-3,TRBJ2-7
TGTGCCAGCAGCCCAATGGGAGGCGGCGGAGGCGACACCTTC,CASSPMGGGGGDTF,many,.,TRBV7-3,TRBJ1-2
TGCAGTGCTAGATCAGGGTGCGGCACTGAAGCTTTCTTT,CSARSGCGTEAFF,many,.,TRBV20-1,TRBJ1-1
TGTGCCAGCAGCTCTCCGGGACAGGGGAACAATGAGCAGTTCTTC,CASSSPGQGNNEQFF,few,TRBD1,TRBV7-9,TRBJ2-1
TGTGCCAGCAGTTTAGAACTATACGGGGAGCTGTTTTTT,CASSLELYGELFF,many,.,TRBV27,TRBJ2-2
TGTGCCAGCAGCTTACGAAGAGGACTAGCGGCCTACAATGAGCAGTTCTTC,CASSLRRGLAAYNEQFF,medium-sized,TRBD2,TRBV13,TRBJ2-1
TGTGCCAGCAGCCCGCTAAGGGGAAACACCGGGGAGCTGTTTTTT,CASSPLRGNTGELFF,medium-sized,.,TRBV3-1,TRBJ2-2
TGTGCCAGCAGTTTCCGACAGGAGGGCTACGAGCAGTACTTC,CASSFRQEGYEQYF,few,.,TRBV28,TRBJ2-7
TGTGCCAGCAGCTTAGGACCGAGACAGGGGGACGGCTACACCTTC,CASSLGPRQGDGYTF,few,TRBD1,TRBV11-2,TRBJ1-2
TGCAGCCTCCGATCTCAGGGGAGTACAGCTTTCTTT,CSLRSQGSTAFF,medium-sized,.,TRBV29-1,TRBJ1-1
TGCGCCAGCAGCTTGGAGGGCGGCTCTGGGGCCAACGTCCTGACTTTC,CASSLEGGSGANVLTF,many,.,TRBV5-1,TRBJ2-6
TGTGCCATCACCCAGGGACAGGGGGAAGGAAACACCATATATTTT,CAITQGQGEGNTIYF,many,TRBD1,TRBV10-3,TRBJ1-3
TGTGCCAGCAGTTCGTCGGGGGGCCGAACCGGGGAGCTGTTTTTT,CASSSSGGRTGELFF,few,.,TRBV7-2,TRBJ2-2
TGTGCCAGCAGCTTAGCCGGATATCAGCCCCAGCATTTT,CASSLAGYQPQHF,many,.,TRBV7-2,TRBJ1-5
TGTGCCAGCAGCTACCCCCGGTTGGGAGATACGCAGTATTTT,CASSYPRLGDTQYF,medium-sized,.,TRBV5-6,TRBJ2-3
TGTGCCAGCAGCTTGGCCGGGTATCGCACAGATACGCAGTATTTT,CASSLAGYRTDTQYF,few,.,TRBV5-5,TRBJ2-3
TGCGCCAGCAGCCTGGGGACAGATGGAAACACCATATATTTT,CASSLGTDGNTIYF,medium-sized,TRBD1,TRBV5-1,TRBJ1-3
TGTGCCTGGAGTTACGGACAGGGGAGAGAGCAGTACTTC,CAWSYGQGREQYF,many,TRBD1,TRBV30,TRBJ2-7
TGTGCCAGCATTCCCACAGGGGATTGCCCTGAAGCTTTCTTT,CASIPTGDCPEAFF,many,TRBD1,TRBV19,TRBJ1-1
TGCAGTGCTAGAAGACAACTAAACACTGAAGCTTTCTTT,CSARRQLNTEAFF,medium-sized,.,TRBV20-1,TRBJ1-1
TGTGCCAGCAGCTCCCATGAAAATCTAGGGGGCGATGGCTACAACTTC,CASSSHENLGGDGYNF,few,TRBD1,TRBV7-6,TRBJ1-2
TGTGCCAGCAGCCAAGCGGGGGTCCTAGCCGGCGACGAGCAGTACTTC,CASSQAGVLAGDEQYF,medium-sized,.,TRBV3-1,TRBJ2-7
TGCGCCAGCAGTGAGGGTACTAGCGCCACAGATACGCAGTATTTT,CASSEGTSATDTQYF,large,TRBD2,TRBV10-1,TRBJ2-3
TGTGCCACCAGCATTAGCGGGGGGATCCTCTGCACAGATACGCAGTATTTT,CATSISGGILCTDTQYF,many,TRBD2,TRBV15,TRBJ2-3
TGCAGTGCTAGAGATGGGACAGGGGCCTACAATGAGCAGTTCTTC,CSARDGTGAYNEQFF,many,TRBD1,TRBV20-1,TRBJ2-1
TGTGCCAGCAGTCTTTTGGGACTAGCGGGAAACACCGGGGAGCTGTTTTTT,CASSLLGLAGNTGELFF,many,TRBD2,TRBV6-5,TRBJ2-2
TGTGCCAGCTCACGCGTCGGCACGCAGTATTTT,CASSRVGTQYF,many,.,TRBV18,TRBJ2-3
TGTGCCACCAGCAGAGATCCGGGCGCCACGAACACTGAAGCTTTCTTT,CATSRDPGATNTEAFF,medium-sized,.,TRBV15,TRBJ1-1
TGCGCCAGCAGCTATGGGACTGACTCCCAGCCCCAGCATTTT,CASSYGTDSQPQHF,medium-sized,.,TRBV5-1,TRBJ1-5
TGCAGTGCTCTGAGGGGGAGGAATGAGCAGTACTTC,CSALRGRNEQYF,medium-sized,.,TRBV20-1,TRBJ2-7
TGTGCCAGCAGGCTTTCGGGGAATGAGCAGTTCTTC,CASRLSGNEQFF,medium-sized,.,TRBV6-6,TRBJ2-1
TGTGCCAGCAGCTTACTAGCGGGAGGAACGGAGACCCAGTACTTC,CASSLLAGGTETQYF,medium-sized,TRBD2,TRBV5-6,TRBJ2-5
TGTGCCAGCAGTCTAAACAGGGACTATGGCTACACCTTC,CASSLNRDYGYTF,medium-sized,.,TRBV12-3/TRBV12-4,TRBJ1-2